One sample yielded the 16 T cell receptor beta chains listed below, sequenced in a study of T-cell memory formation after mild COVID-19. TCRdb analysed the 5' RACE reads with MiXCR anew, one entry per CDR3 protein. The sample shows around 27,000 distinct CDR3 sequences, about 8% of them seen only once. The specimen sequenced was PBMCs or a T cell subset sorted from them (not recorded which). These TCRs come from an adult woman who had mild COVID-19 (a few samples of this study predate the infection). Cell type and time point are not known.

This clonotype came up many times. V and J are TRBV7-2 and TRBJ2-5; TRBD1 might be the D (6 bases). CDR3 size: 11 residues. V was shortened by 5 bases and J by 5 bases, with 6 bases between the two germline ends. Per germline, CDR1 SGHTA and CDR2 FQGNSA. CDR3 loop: CASSQGETQYF. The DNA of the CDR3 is TGTGCCAGCAGCCAGGGGGAGACCCAGTACTTC.

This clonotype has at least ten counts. The CDR3 DNA reads TGTGCCAGCAGCCCTGGGACTAGCGGGAGCAGTAGGTACAATGAGCAGTTCTTC. Protein sequence: CASSPGTSGSSRYNEQFF. The chain combines TRBV11-3 with TRBJ2-1; 14 bases are shared with TRBD2. Germline V CDR1 and CDR2: SGHNT, YENEEA. V lost 5 bases and J lost 4; bases outside the gene matches: 10. The CDR3 is 18 amino acids.

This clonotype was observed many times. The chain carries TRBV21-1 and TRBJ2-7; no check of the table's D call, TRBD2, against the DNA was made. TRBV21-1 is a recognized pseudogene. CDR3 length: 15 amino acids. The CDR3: CASSKVEGRSYEQYF. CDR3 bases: TGTGCCAGCAGCAAAGTAGAGGGCAGGTCCTACGAGCAGTACTTC.

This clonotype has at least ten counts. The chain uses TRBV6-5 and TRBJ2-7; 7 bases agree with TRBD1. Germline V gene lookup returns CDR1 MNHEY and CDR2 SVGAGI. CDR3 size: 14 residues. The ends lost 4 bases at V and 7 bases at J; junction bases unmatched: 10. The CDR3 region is CASSLWTGSGEQYF. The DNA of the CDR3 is TGTGCCAGCAGTTTGTGGACAGGCTCGGGAGAGCAGTACTTC.

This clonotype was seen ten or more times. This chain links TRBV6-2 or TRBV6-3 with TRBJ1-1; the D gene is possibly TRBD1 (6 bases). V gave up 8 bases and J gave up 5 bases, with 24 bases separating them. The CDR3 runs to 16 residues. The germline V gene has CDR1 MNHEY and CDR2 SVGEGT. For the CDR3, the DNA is TGTGCCAGCTTCAGACTATCCGGGACATCGGGGACTGAAGCTTTCTTT. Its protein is CASFRLSGTSGTEAFF.

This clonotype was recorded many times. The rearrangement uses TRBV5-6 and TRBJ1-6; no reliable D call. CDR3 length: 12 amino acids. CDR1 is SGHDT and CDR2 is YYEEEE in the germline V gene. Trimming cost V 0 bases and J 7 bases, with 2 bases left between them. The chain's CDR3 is CASSLANSPLHF. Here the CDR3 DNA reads TGTGCCAGCAGCTTGGCCAATTCACCCCTCCACTTT.

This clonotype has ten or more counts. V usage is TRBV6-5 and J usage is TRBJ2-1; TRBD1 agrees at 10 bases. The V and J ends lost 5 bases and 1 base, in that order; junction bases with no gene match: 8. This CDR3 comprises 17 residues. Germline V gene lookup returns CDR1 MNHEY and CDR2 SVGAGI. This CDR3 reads CASSPGQGRKSYNEQFF. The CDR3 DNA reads TGTGCCAGCAGTCCGGGACAGGGGAGAAAGTCCTACAATGAGCAGTTCTTC.

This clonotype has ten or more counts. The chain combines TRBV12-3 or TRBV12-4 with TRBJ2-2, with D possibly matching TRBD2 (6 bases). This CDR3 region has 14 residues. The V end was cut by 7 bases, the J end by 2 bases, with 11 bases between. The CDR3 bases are TGTGCCAGCACAAGGGGACTTAACACCGGGGAGCTGTTTTTT. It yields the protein CASTRGLNTGELFF.

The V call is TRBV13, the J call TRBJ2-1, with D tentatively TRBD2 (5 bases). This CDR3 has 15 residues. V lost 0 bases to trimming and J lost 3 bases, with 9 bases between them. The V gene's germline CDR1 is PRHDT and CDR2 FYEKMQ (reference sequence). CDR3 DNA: TGTGCCAGCAGCTTAGGGGACTCCTTCTACAATGAGCAGTTCTTC. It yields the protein CASSLGDSFYNEQFF. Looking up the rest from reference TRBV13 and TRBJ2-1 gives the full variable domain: AAGVIQSPRHLIKEKRETATLKCYPIPRHDTVYWYQQGPGQDPQFLISFYEKMQSDKGSIPDRFSAQQFSDYHSELNMSSLELGDSALYFCASSLGDSFYNEQFFGPGTRLTVL.

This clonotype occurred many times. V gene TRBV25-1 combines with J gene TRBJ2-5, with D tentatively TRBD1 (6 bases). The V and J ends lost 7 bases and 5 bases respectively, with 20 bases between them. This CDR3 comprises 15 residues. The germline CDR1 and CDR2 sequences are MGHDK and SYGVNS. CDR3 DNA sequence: TGTGCCAGCACTTTCATCACAGGGAAAGGGGAGACCCAGTACTTC. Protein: CASTFITGKGETQYF.

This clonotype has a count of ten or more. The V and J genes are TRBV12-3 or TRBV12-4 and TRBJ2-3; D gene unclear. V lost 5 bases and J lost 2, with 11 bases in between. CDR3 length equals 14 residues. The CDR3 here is CASSRRQITDTQYF. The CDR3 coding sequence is TGTGCCAGCAGTCGTCGTCAAATCACAGATACGCAGTATTTT.

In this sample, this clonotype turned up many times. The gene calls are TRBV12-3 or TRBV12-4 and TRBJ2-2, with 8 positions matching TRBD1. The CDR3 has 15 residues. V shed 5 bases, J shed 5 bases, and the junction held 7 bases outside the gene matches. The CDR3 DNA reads TGTGCCAGCAGTCCGACAGGGGCATTGACCGGGGAGCTGTTTTTT. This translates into CASSPTGALTGELFF.

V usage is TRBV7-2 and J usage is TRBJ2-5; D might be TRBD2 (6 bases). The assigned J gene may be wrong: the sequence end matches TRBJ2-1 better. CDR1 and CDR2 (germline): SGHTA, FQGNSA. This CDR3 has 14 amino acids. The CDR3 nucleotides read TGTGCCAGCAGCTTAAAACTAGCCTTCAATGAGCAGTTCTTC. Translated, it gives CASSLKLAFNEQFF.

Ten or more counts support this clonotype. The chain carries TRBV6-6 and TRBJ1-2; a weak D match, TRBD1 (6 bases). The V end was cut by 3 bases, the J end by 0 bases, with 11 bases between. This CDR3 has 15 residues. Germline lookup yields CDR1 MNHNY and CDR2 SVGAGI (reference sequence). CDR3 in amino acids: CASSYGQGTNYGYTF. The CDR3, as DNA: TGTGCCAGCAGTTATGGGCAGGGGACTAACTATGGCTACACCTTC.

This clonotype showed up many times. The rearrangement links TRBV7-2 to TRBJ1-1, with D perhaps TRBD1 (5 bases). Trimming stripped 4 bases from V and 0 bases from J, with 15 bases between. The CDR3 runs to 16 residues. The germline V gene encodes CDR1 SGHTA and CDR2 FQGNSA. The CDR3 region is CASSSGVGLLNTEAFF. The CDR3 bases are TGTGCCAGCAGCTCTGGGGTGGGACTCCTGAACACTGAAGCTTTCTTT.

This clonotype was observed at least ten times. CDR3 amino acids: CASSYEWSSYNEQFF. The CDR3 DNA reads as TGTGCCAGCAGTTACGAATGGAGCTCCTACAATGAGCAGTTCTTC. This chain links TRBV6-6 with TRBJ2-1; D not certain. Germline CDR1 is MNHNY and CDR2 is SVGAGI (reference sequence). V lost 2 bases to trimming and J lost 0 bases, with 8 bases between them. The CDR3 extends over 15 amino acids.